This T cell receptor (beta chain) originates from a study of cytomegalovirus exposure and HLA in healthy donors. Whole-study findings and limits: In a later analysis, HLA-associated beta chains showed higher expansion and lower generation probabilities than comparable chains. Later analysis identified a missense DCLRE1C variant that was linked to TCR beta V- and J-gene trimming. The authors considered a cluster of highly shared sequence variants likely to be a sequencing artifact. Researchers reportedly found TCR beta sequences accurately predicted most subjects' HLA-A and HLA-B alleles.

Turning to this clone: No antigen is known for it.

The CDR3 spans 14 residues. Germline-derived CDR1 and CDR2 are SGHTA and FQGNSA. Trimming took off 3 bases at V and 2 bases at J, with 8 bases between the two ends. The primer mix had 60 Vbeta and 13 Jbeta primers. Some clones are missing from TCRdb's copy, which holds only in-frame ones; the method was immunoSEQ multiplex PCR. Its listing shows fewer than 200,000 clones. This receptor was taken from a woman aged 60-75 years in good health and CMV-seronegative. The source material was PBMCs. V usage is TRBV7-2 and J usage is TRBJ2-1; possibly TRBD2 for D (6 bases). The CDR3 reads CASSLGGTYNEQFF. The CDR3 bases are TGTGCCAGCAGCTTGGGGGGAACCTACAATGAGCAGTTCTTC.